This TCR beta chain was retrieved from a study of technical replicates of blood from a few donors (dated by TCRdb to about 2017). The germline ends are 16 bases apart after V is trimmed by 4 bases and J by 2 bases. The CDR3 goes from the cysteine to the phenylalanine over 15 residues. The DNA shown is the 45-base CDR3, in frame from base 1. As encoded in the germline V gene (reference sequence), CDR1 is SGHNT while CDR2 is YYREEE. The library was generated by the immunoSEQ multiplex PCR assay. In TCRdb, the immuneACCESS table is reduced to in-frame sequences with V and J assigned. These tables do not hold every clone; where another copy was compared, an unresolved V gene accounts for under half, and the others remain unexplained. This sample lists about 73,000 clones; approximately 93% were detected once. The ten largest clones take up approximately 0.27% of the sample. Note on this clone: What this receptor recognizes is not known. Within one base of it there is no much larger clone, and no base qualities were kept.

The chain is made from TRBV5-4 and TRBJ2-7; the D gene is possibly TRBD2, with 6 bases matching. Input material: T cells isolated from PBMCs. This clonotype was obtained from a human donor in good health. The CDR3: CASSLGGTQPYEQYF. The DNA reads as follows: TGTGCCAGCAGCCTCGGGGGTACCCAACCCTACGAGCAGTACTTC. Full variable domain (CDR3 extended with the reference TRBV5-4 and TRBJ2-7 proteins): ETGVTQSPTHLIKTRGQQVTLRCSSQSGHNTVSWYQQALGQGPQFIFQYYREEENGRGNFPPRFSGLQFPNYSSELNVNALELDDSALYLCASSLGGTQPYEQYFGPGTRLTVT.